This T cell receptor (beta chain) derives from a study of control samples from healthy donors and cancer patients. The CDR3 covers 14 residues. Trimming pared 2 bases from V and 2 bases from J, leaving 10 bases between. The germline V gene has CDR1 SGHRS and CDR2 YFSETQ. Data came from immunoSEQ multiplex PCR; TCRdb stores just in-frame clones and leaves some out. The data show 110,000 or so clones, more than 75% seen once. A single count supports this clone. This TCR was sampled from a man aged 30 to 45 in good health. The chain recombines TRBV5-1 with TRBJ1-1, with D possibly being TRBD1 (5 bases). Sample: blood. The CDR3 is CASSFEGTNTEAFF. Written as DNA, the CDR3 is TGCGCCAGCAGCTTTGAGGGGACTAACACTGAAGCTTTCTTT.